The T cell receptor (beta chain) under discussion was sequenced for a study of cytotoxic CD8 clonotypes in ibrutinib-treated CLL. Across the whole study: Investigators collected response samples after a median approximately twelve months of treatment, range 6 to 36. Study-wide findings and caveats: Higher circulating CD8+ T-cell counts strongly accompanied higher baseline clonality, above age-matched healthy donors.

J gave up 4 bases and V 2 bases, and 6 bases lay outside the gene matches. Germline V gives CDR1 SGHVS, CDR2 FNYEAQ. CDR3 length equals 15 residues. With respect to this clone: Its specificity is unknown.

Method: immunoSEQ multiplex PCR; TCRdb's copy keeps in-frame clones and lacks some. This table has 30,000 to 50,000 clones, approximately 67% appearing once. The clonotype originates from a human donor with chronic lymphocytic leukemia. The chain joins TRBV7-6 to TRBJ1-2; 8 nucleotides agree with TRBD1. The sample consisted of PBMCs, taken at disease progression, from a patient treated with ibrutinib. CDR3 amino acids: CASSLTPGTGYGYTF. The CDR3 DNA sequence: TGTGCCAGCAGCTTAACCCCCGGGACAGGCTATGGCTACACCTTC. Full variable domain (remainder filled in from reference TRBV7-6 and TRBJ1-2): GAGVSQSPRYKVTKRGQDVALRCDPISGHVSLYWYRQALGQGPEFLTYFNYEAQQDKSGLPNDRFSAERPEGSISTLTIQRTEQRDSAMYRCASSLTPGTGYGYTFGSGTRLTVV.